A single sample gave rise to the 6 T cell receptor beta chains below, sequenced in a study of OX40 agonist ivuxolimab in advanced cancers. Libraries were prepared by immunoSEQ multiplex PCR; TCRdb keeps only in-frame clonotypes and omits some of them. This table has about 65,000 clones, about nine tenths appearing once. The sequencing here drew on CD4+ or CD8+ T cells sorted from blood, taken in a trial of the OX40 agonist ivuxolimab. The receptor source for this set is an adult with an advanced solid tumor such as melanoma, head and neck, liver or kidney cancer.

The V call is TRBV5-1, the J call TRBJ2-3; the match to TRBD1 covers 9 bases. The CDR3 totals 15 residues. Losses at the gene ends were 2 bases for V and 0 bases for J; bases not matched to a gene: 1. Germline V CDR1 and CDR2: SGHRS, YFSETQ. The CDR3 sequence: CASSLQGASTDTQYF. In DNA, the CDR3 is TGCGCCAGCAGCTTACAGGGGGCCAGCACAGATACGCAGTATTTT.

The genes are TRBV5-1 and TRBJ2-3, with 8 nucleotides matching TRBD2. Germline V CDR1 and CDR2: SGHRS, YFSETQ. The CDR3 covers 16 residues. V was pared by 1 base and J by 5 bases, with 9 bases of the junction left unmatched. The CDR3 region has the DNA TGCGCCAGCAGCTTGAGCGGGGGCCGGGAAATAGATACGCAGTATTTT. It translates to CASSLSGGREIDTQYF. Variable domain in full (rest from reference TRBV5-1 and TRBJ2-3): KAGVTQTPRYLIKTRGQQVTLSCSPISGHRSVSWYQQTPGQGLQFLFEYFSETQRNKGNFPGRFSGRQFSNSRSEMNVSTLELGDSALYLCASSLSGGREIDTQYFGPGTRLTVL.

The chain is built from TRBV19 and TRBJ1-2, with TRBD1 as a possible D gene (6 bases). This CDR3 has 16 amino acids. Per the germline V gene, CDR1 is LNHDA and CDR2 is SQIVND (reference sequence). V lost 8 bases and J 6 bases, leaving 25 bases between the germline ends. The CDR3: CASSTGFRKGYDGYTF. The DNA of the CDR3 is TGTGCCAGTTCCACAGGGTTTCGGAAGGGGTATGATGGCTACACCTTC. The full variable domain, rest sourced from reference TRBV19 and TRBJ1-2, is DGGITQSPKYLFRKEGQNVTLSCEQNLNHDAMYWYRQDPGQGLRLIYYSQIVNDFQKGDIAEGYSVSREKKESFPLTVTSAQKNPTAFYLCASSTGFRKGYDGYTFGSGTRLTVV.

In its sample, this clone was seen once. This chain connects TRBV6-5 to TRBJ1-6; D is undetermined. V was shortened by 7 bases and J by 0 bases, with 10 bases between the two germline ends. The length of the CDR3 is 15 residues. In germline, CDR1 is MNHEY, CDR2 SVGAGI. CDR3 region: CASTVVSSYNSPLHF. In nucleotides, the CDR3 is TGTGCCAGCACAGTGGTCAGCTCCTATAATTCACCCCTCCACTTT.

The chain has TRBV5-1 and TRBJ2-5, with 9 bases aligning to TRBD2. Trimming took 3 bases from V and 3 from J; bases not matched to a gene: 12. Per germline, CDR1 SGHRS and CDR2 YFSETQ. The CDR3 has 17 residues. The DNA of the CDR3 is TGCGCCAGCAGCTCGGGGACTAGCAGCCGTCCCAAAGAGACCCAGTACTTC. Protein: CASSSGTSSRPKETQYF.

J is TRBJ1-2 and V is TRBV10-3; D not certain. V lost 2 bases and J 4 bases, leaving 8 bases between the germline ends. The CDR3 contains 13 residues. Germline V gene data show CDR1 as ENHRY and CDR2 as SYGVKD. The CDR3 nucleotides read TGTGCCATCAGTGAGGGGGAACGCTATGGCTACACCTTC. Its protein product is CAISEGERYGYTF.